One and the same sample provided the 6 T cell receptor beta chains below, sequenced in a study of Ad26.COV2.S vaccination and SARS-CoV-2 variants. As to treatment: about 20 received Ad26.COV2.S at low or high dose, single or two shots; about 5 received placebo; per-sample allocation not given. Material that was analyzed had been drawn on day 63 after the first vaccine or placebo injection. Using immunoSEQ multiplex PCR, the repertoire was profiled, and TCRdb retains in-frame clones only, with some absent. Among roughly 320,000 clones listed, roughly 80% were seen once. Sequencing used peripheral blood, obtained in a trial of Ad26.COV2.S vaccine versus placebo. These receptor sequences come from a person between 18 and 65 years old who received the Ad26.COV2.S COVID-19 vaccine or a placebo.

This chain links TRBV6-5 with TRBJ2-3; D unresolved. Trimming stripped 5 bases from V and 1 base from J, with 7 bases between. CDR3 size: 13 residues. Germline V gene lookup returns CDR1 MNHEY and CDR2 SVGAGI. DNA of the CDR3: TGTGCCAGCAGTACATTTGGCACAGATACGCAGTATTTT. As protein: CASSTFGTDTQYF.

This clone occurred once. The chain has TRBV29-1 and TRBJ2-7; 7 bases are shared with TRBD1. The trim removed 5 bases at V and 2 bases at J, leaving 3 bases unmatched. Germline CDR1 SQVTM, CDR2 ANQGSEA. This CDR3 comprises 12 residues. CDR3 bases: TGCAGCGTTCGACAGGGTACCTACGAGCAGTACTTC. This gives the protein CSVRQGTYEQYF.

Only one count was recorded for this clone. V usage is TRBV19 and J usage is TRBJ1-2; no clear D gene. Germline V gene lookup returns CDR1 LNHDA and CDR2 SQIVND (reference sequence). V was shortened by 1 base and J by 7 bases, with 10 bases between the two germline ends. This CDR3 region has 13 residues. The CDR3 coding sequence is TGTGCCAGTAGTATAGGACACCCAGGTGGCTACACCTTC. Translating it yields CASSIGHPGGYTF.

Only a few counts were recorded for this clone. The chain employs TRBV5-1 and TRBJ1-1, with D maybe TRBD1 (5 bases). Germline CDR1 SGHRS, CDR2 YFSETQ. The CDR3 has 15 residues. Trimming cost V 1 base and J 1 base, with 11 bases left between them. CDR3 loop: CASSLRGLGNTEAFF. Here the CDR3 DNA reads TGCGCCAGCAGCTTGAGGGGTTTGGGGAACACTGAAGCTTTCTTT.

The J gene is TRBJ1-2, the V gene TRBV9, with a possible D match to TRBD1 (5 bases). The CDR3 consists of 14 residues. Per germline, CDR1 SGDLS and CDR2 YYNGEE. Trimming left V 5 bases short and J 4 bases short, with 15 bases between. CDR3 sequence reads: CASSAGTDLYGYTF. Written as DNA, the CDR3 is TGTGCCAGCAGTGCCGGGACGGATCTCTATGGCTACACCTTC.

The chain is built from TRBV19 and TRBJ2-1; the D gene is possibly TRBD1 (6 bases). Deletions cut 7 bases from V and 0 bases from J, with 19 bases between. Germline CDR1 is LNHDA and CDR2 is SQIVND (reference sequence). CDR3 size: 17 residues. The CDR3 sequence: CASTSYDRPASYNEQFF. The CDR3 nucleotides are TGTGCCAGTACCTCATACGACAGGCCTGCCTCCTACAATGAGCAGTTCTTC.